The present entry profiles one T cell receptor (beta chain) with its context. Its antigen remains unknown. A much larger clone differs by one base, so this may be a read error. TCR beta CDR3 regions were amplified from RNA transcripts. The first round was an RT-PCR with HTBI primers, and the second round was a multiplex PCR. TCRdb reanalysed the multiplex PCR reads using MiXCR and keeps one entry per CDR3 protein. Here the sample spans 450,000 to 600,000 distinct CDR3 sequences, 35% to 45% being singletons. This entry comes from a study of Graves' ophthalmopathy and Graves' hyperthyroidism. Overall study context: Ophthalmopathy not arising within 18 months of follow-up defined hyperthyroidism as stable.

Study-level findings and limits: Detection in blood was also observed for most expanded thyroid clonotypes above 0.001 frequency.

V was clipped by 10 bases and J by 9 bases, with 16 bases between them. Per the germline V gene, CDR1 is ENHRY and CDR2 is SYGVKD. The CDR3 covers 12 residues. What was sequenced was peripheral blood or thyroid tissue (not recorded which). The receptor comes from an adult man with Graves' hyperthyroidism. The chain employs TRBV10-3 and TRBJ1-5; D not certain. In DNA, the CDR3 is TGTGCCAACAATCGATTCGGATCGCCCCAGCATTTT. Protein product: CANNRFGSPQHF.